This T cell receptor beta chain was found in a study of spatial heterogeneity in lung cancer. Study information: Detected beta-chain sequences consistently exceeded alpha-chain sequences.

This clonotype was seen a few times. Its target is unknown. Overall study results and limits: Alpha chains reached an estimated coverage of about 7% of tumor T cells, and beta chains about 13%. Tracking of tumor mutation counts was seen in expanded intratumoral alpha and beta TCR counts.

This CDR3 is built from 16 residues. The V end was cut by 5 bases, the J end by 1 base, with 16 bases between. Germline-derived CDR1 and CDR2 are SGHTA and FQGTGA. Indicated time point: sample taken at primary tumor resection. The study tagged each TCR cDNA molecule with a unique molecular identifier. TCRdb called the 5' RACE reads again in MiXCR, with one record for every CDR3 protein. The sample has around 26,000 distinct CDR3 sequences, 8.8% seen once; the top ten hold just under 8%. The chain has TRBV7-3 and TRBJ2-3; D is unclear. This receptor was obtained from a male donor with early-stage non-small cell lung cancer. This material consisted of lung tumor tissue, taken at surgery. The chain's CDR3 is CASSPQGVRRTDTQYF. Written as DNA, the CDR3 is TGTGCCAGCAGCCCCCAAGGAGTCAGGCGCACAGATACGCAGTATTTT.